This entry lists 27 T cell receptor beta chains sequenced from one sample in a study of T cells in women clearing cervical HPV infection. Clones were read by immunoSEQ multiplex PCR, and TCRdb kept only the in-frame ones, dropping some. The sample table includes 25,000 to 40,000 clones. Sequencing used blood buffy coat. The receptors stem from a woman aged 18 to 69 with a cervical HPV16 infection that either progressed to CIN3+ or cleared (not recorded which).

In the case of this clone: The read terminates 3 residues ahead of where the CDR3 ends, so the germline J gene completes it. The chain has TRBV20-1 and TRBJ1-1, with D maybe TRBD1 (5 bases). V lost 4 bases, J lost 3 bases, and 15 bases lay in between. The CDR3 totals 14 residues. Germline V gene lookup returns CDR1 DFQATT and CDR2 SNEGSKA (reference sequence). Here the CDR3 reads CSAMRSGGDTEAFF. The CDR3 DNA, read in part, is TGCAGTGCTATGCGGTCGGGGGGGGACACTGAA.

Points on this clone: The DNA ends 3 residues before the CDR3 does, and the rest of the CDR3 is filled in from the germline J gene. The rearrangement joins TRBV6-2 or TRBV6-3 to TRBJ1-2; D remains ambiguous. In germline, CDR1 is MNHEY, CDR2 SVGEGT. The CDR3 sequence is 14 residues long. The chain's CDR3 is CASSYGRDWYDYTF. CDR3 bases read: TGTGCCAGCAGTTACGGGCGGGATTGGTACGAC.

In regard to this clone: The CDR3 end lies 3 residues beyond the end of the read and is filled in from the germline J gene. This sequence joins TRBV30 and TRBJ2-3; 8 bases are a match to TRBD1. This CDR3 spans 15 amino acids. Germline V gene sequence: CDR1 GTSNPN, CDR2 SVGIG (reference sequence). The CDR3 loop is CAWRSVQGESQPQYF. The sequenced part of the CDR3 DNA is TGTGCCTGGAGGTCGGTACAGGGGGAAAGTCAGCCG.

In regard to this clone: The sequenced fragment ends 3 residues before the CDR3 boundary, so the rest is inferred from the germline J gene. This chain links TRBV20-1 with TRBJ1-2, with D maybe TRBD1 (5 bases). Per germline, CDR1 DFQATT and CDR2 SNEGSKA (reference sequence). This CDR3 spans 14 amino acids. V was cut by 5 bases and J by 2 bases, with 15 bases left in between. The CDR3 bases that were read are TGCAGTGCTTACAGACAGAACTCCAACTATGGC. It codes for CSAYRQNSNYG. The whole CDR3 protein reads CSAYRQNSNYGYTF.

Points on this clone: With the read ending 3 residues before the CDR3 end, the germline J gene is used to fill in that end. The sample holds other DNA sequences that translate to the same CDR3. J is TRBJ1-1 and V is TRBV12-5, with D maybe TRBD1 (6 bases). The V gene lost 6 bases and the J gene lost 0 bases, with 14 bases spanning the gap. This CDR3 contains 15 residues. In germline, CDR1 is LGHNT, CDR2 FRNRAP. CDR3 DNA, as far as it was read: TGTGCTAGTGGGCCTCCCAGGGGTTTGAACACTGAA. Residues: CASGPPRGLNTE. The entire CDR3 protein is CASGPPRGLNTEAFF.

With regard to this clone: With the read ending 3 residues before the CDR3 end, the germline J gene is used to fill in that end. J is TRBJ2-5 and V is TRBV6-2 or TRBV6-3; D gene ambiguous. Trimming removed 4 bases at V and 2 bases at J, with 14 bases between. Germline lookup yields CDR1 MNHEY and CDR2 SVGEGT. The CDR3 length is 15 residues. CDR3 DNA, as far as it was read: TGTGCCAGCAGTTGCCCTCAGCGCGAGCAAGAGACC. Its protein product is CASSCPQREQET. The full CDR3 is CASSCPQREQETQYF.

To note about this clone: The read falls 3 residues short of the CDR3 end, and the missing part is taken from the germline J gene. The rearrangement joins TRBV5-1 to TRBJ1-4; 7 bases are a match to TRBD1. The CDR3 has 15 residues. Germline V gene lookup returns CDR1 SGHRS and CDR2 YFSETQ. The CDR3: CASSFGDSLPGKLFF. CDR3 bases read: TGCGCCAGCAGCTTCGGGGACAGTCTGCCGGGGAAA. The full variable domain, its missing parts supplied by reference TRBV5-1 and TRBJ1-4, is KAGVTQTPRYLIKTRGQQVTLSCSPISGHRSVSWYQQTPGQGLQFLFEYFSETQRNKGNFPGRFSGRQFSNSRSEMNVSTLELGDSALYLCASSFGDSLPGKLFFGSGTQLSVL.

A word on this clone: The read terminates 3 residues before the CDR3 end, so the remaining end is supplied by the germline J gene. This chain links TRBV12-3 or TRBV12-4 with TRBJ1-5; TRBD1 is a possible D gene (6 bases). The CDR3 extends over 16 amino acids. V was shortened by 5 bases and J by 8 bases, with 22 bases between the two germline ends. The sequenced CDR3 bases are TGTGCCAGCAGTCCAGCCTGGCCGACAGGTTCTAAGCCC. Its protein product is CASSPAWPTGSKP. The whole CDR3 sequence is CASSPAWPTGSKPQHF.

As concerns this clone: The read halts 3 residues ahead of the CDR3 end, with the missing end drawn from the germline J gene. The rearrangement links TRBV29-1 to TRBJ1-2, with 8 bases identical to TRBD1. The CDR3 covers 15 residues. Germline CDR1 reads SQVTM; CDR2 reads ANQGSEA. Here the CDR3 reads CSVAGQGEGLGGYTF. CDR3 bases read: TGCAGCGTTGCAGGACAGGGTGAAGGCTTAGGGGGC.

As concerns this clone: Read sequence stops 3 residues before the CDR3 end, and the germline J gene provides the missing end. The V gene is TRBV29-1, the J gene TRBJ2-7, with 7 bases fitting TRBD1. The CDR3 spans 14 residues. The germline V gene encodes CDR1 SQVTM and CDR2 ANQGSEA. Trimming cost V 3 bases and J 2 bases; bases outside gene matches: 7. Here the CDR3 reads CSVELRGLAYEQYF. Incomplete CDR3 DNA: TGCAGCGTTGAGCTGAGGGGGCTTGCCTACGAG.

In terms of frequency, this clone is medium-sized. The missing CDR3 end, 3 residues past where the read stops, is filled in from the germline J gene. V usage is TRBV29-1 and J usage is TRBJ2-3; 10 nucleotides agree with TRBD2. Per germline, CDR1 SQVTM and CDR2 ANQGSEA. J lost 2 bases, V lost 4 bases, and 6 bases had no gene match. This CDR3 contains 15 residues. The DNA read from the CDR3 is TGCAGCGTTGCGGTAGCGGGAGGCGTCACAGATACG. Its protein product is CSVAVAGGVTDT. Given in full, the CDR3 is CSVAVAGGVTDTQYF.

As for this clone: The read comes to an end 3 residues before the CDR3 does, leaving the germline J gene to fill in the end. This chain uses TRBV5-1 with TRBJ1-1; D is uncertain. V gave up 0 bases and J gave up 1 base, with 10 bases separating them. Germline-derived CDR1 and CDR2 are SGHRS and YFSETQ. The CDR3 covers 15 residues. CDR3 amino acids: CASSLGGGANTEAFF. CDR3 DNA (partial): TGCGCCAGCAGCTTGGGCGGAGGTGCGAACACTGAA. Supplemented by reference TRBV5-1 and TRBJ1-1, the full variable domain reads KAGVTQTPRYLIKTRGQQVTLSCSPISGHRSVSWYQQTPGQGLQFLFEYFSETQRNKGNFPGRFSGRQFSNSRSEMNVSTLELGDSALYLCASSLGGGANTEAFFGQGTRLTVV.

For this clone: The missing CDR3 end, 3 residues past where the read stops, is filled in from the germline J gene. V is TRBV14 and J is TRBJ2-3; 7 bases agree with TRBD1. CDR3 length: 13 amino acids. Germline assignment: CDR1 SGHDN and CDR2 FVKESK. The sequenced CDR3 bases are TGTGCCAGCAGCCTCGGTAGGGGACAGACG. Translated: CASSLGRGQT. From start to end, the CDR3 is CASSLGRGQTQYF. Drawing the rest from reference TRBV14 and TRBJ2-3, the complete variable domain is EAGVTQFPSHSVIEKGQTVTLRCDPISGHDNLYWYRRVMGKEIKFLLHFVKESKQDESGMPNNRFLAERTGGTYSTLKVQPAELEDSGVYFCASSLGRGQTQYFGPGTRLTVL.

Details on this clone: Sequencing ends 3 residues short of the CDR3 end; the germline J gene provides the rest. The rearrangement uses TRBV5-1 and TRBJ2-2; D might be TRBD1 (6 bases). CDR3 length equals 16 residues. The germline gives CDR1 SGHRS, CDR2 YFSETQ. The chain's CDR3 is CASSLTGQAYNSPLFF. CDR3 bases read: TGCGCCAGCTCTCTTACAGGGCAGGCGTATAATTCACCG. The full variable domain, in which reference TRBV5-1 and TRBJ2-2 provide the parts outside the CDR3, is KAGVTQTPRYLIKTRGQQVTLSCSPISGHRSVSWYQQTPGQGLQFLFEYFSETQRNKGNFPGRFSGRQFSNSRSEMNVSTLELGDSALYLCASSLTGQAYNSPLFFGEGSRLTVL.

A word on this clone: Read data end 3 residues before the CDR3 end; the end is taken from the germline J gene. The chain has TRBV29-1 and TRBJ1-5; D remains ambiguous. With 4 bases removed from V and 4 bases from J, the gap between germline ends came to 11 bases. The germline gives CDR1 SQVTM, CDR2 ANQGSEA. The CDR3 length is 13 residues. The part of the CDR3 DNA that was read is TGCAGCGTTGTCGTGTCGGTTAATCAGCCC. Protein sequence: CSVVVSVNQP. The whole CDR3 reads CSVVVSVNQPQHF.

A word on this clone: The sequenced fragment ends 3 residues before the CDR3 boundary, so the rest is inferred from the germline J gene. The chain combines TRBV4-2 with TRBJ2-3; 10 bases align to TRBD2. J was trimmed by 6 bases and V by 2 bases; bases with no gene match: 5. The CDR3 has 15 amino acids. Germline loops: CDR1 LGHNA, CDR2 YNFKEQ. The part of the CDR3 DNA that was read is TGTGCCAGCAGCCAACCTAGCGGGAGTCGGGATACG. As protein: CASSQPSGSRDT. The CDR3 in its entirety is CASSQPSGSRDTQYF.

Notes on this clone: The read comes to an end 3 residues before the CDR3 does, leaving the germline J gene to fill in the end. This specimen includes other DNA sequences encoding the same CDR3. The V call is TRBV5-1, the J call TRBJ2-3; D may be TRBD1 (6 bases). Germline lookup yields CDR1 SGHRS and CDR2 YFSETQ. There are 13 residues in the CDR3. The sequenced part of the CDR3 DNA is TGCGCCAGCAGAGTGACAGGTTCGGACACG. This sequence encodes CASRVTGSDT. The full CDR3 protein reads CASRVTGSDTQYF.

A note on this clone: The read is 3 residues too short to cover the CDR3 end, so that end is filled in from the germline J gene. This chain uses TRBV9 with TRBJ2-3; D is undetermined. From germline, CDR1 is SGDLS and CDR2 YYNGEE. The CDR3 spans 14 residues. V lost 0 bases and J lost 1, with 6 bases in between. The DNA read from the CDR3 is TGTGCCAGCAGCGTAGGGGCCCGCACAGATACG. Its protein is CASSVGARTDT. The complete CDR3 reads CASSVGARTDTQYF.

Comment on this clone: The read comes to an end 3 residues before the CDR3 does, leaving the germline J gene to fill in the end. The genes are TRBV4-1 and TRBJ1-1; 10 nucleotides line up with TRBD1. Germline-derived CDR1 and CDR2 are MGHRA and YSYEKL. This CDR3 is built from 15 residues. The CDR3 sequence: CASSQDRGTEFKAFF. Incomplete CDR3 DNA: TGCGCCAGCAGCCAGGACAGGGGGACAGAGTTTAAA.

Here the CDR3 reads CSARATSGDTQYF. The part of the CDR3 DNA that was read is TGCAGTGCTAGGGCGACTAGCGGGGATACG. J is TRBJ2-3 and V is TRBV20-1; TRBD2 matches 10 bases. The read gets to within 3 residues of the CDR3 end, and the germline J gene fills in the rest. The germline V gene has CDR1 DFQATT and CDR2 SNEGSKA (reference sequence). The CDR3 runs to 13 residues. J gave up 6 bases and V 3 bases, and 3 bases lay outside the gene matches.

Remarks on this clone: The read terminates 3 residues ahead of where the CDR3 ends, so the germline J gene completes it. The chain recombines TRBV30 with TRBJ1-2; TRBD1 might be the D (5 bases). The CDR3 is 13 amino acids. Germline V gives CDR1 GTSNPN, CDR2 SVGIG (reference sequence). The CDR3: CAANLAAEGNYTF. The covered CDR3 bases are TGTGCCGCCAACCTAGCGGCCGAGGGGAAC.

The DNA read from the CDR3 is TGCGCCAGCAGTTCCGGGACTAGCGGGGGTCAGACG. Protein: CASSSGTSGGQT. The full CDR3 protein is CASSSGTSGGQTQYF. The rearrangement uses TRBV5-1 and TRBJ2-3, with 14 positions matching TRBD2. The observed sequence ends 3 residues before the CDR3 terminus, with the missing tail filled in from the germline J gene. The germline V gene encodes CDR1 SGHRS and CDR2 YFSETQ. There are 15 residues in the CDR3. Combining the CDR3 with reference TRBV5-1 and TRBJ2-3 gives the whole variable domain KAGVTQTPRYLIKTRGQQVTLSCSPISGHRSVSWYQQTPGQGLQFLFEYFSETQRNKGNFPGRFSGRQFSNSRSEMNVSTLELGDSALYLCASSSGTSGGQTQYFGPGTRLTVL.

With respect to this clone: The missing CDR3 end, 3 residues past where the read stops, is filled in from the germline J gene. This chain links TRBV5-1 with TRBJ1-1, with D possibly being TRBD1 (6 bases). There are 14 residues in the CDR3. Germline V gene lookup returns CDR1 SGHRS and CDR2 YFSETQ. V lost 2 bases and J lost 5, with 13 bases in between. The sequenced CDR3 bases are TGCGCCAGCAGCTTCCGACAGGAAACAACTGAA. Translating gives CASSFRQETTE. The full CDR3 protein is CASSFRQETTEAFF.

On this clone: The read stops 3 residues short of the end of the CDR3; the missing end is completed from the germline J gene. This chain uses TRBV5-1 with TRBJ1-1; D unresolved. In germline, CDR1 is SGHRS, CDR2 YFSETQ. The V and J ends lost 0 bases and 0 bases respectively, with 9 bases between them. The CDR3 length is 15 residues. The sequenced part of the CDR3 DNA is TGCGCCAGCAGCTTGGATGGCGGATTGAACACTGAA. Protein sequence: CASSLDGGLNTE. The whole CDR3 reads CASSLDGGLNTEAFF. The full variable domain, completed using reference TRBV5-1 and TRBJ1-1, is KAGVTQTPRYLIKTRGQQVTLSCSPISGHRSVSWYQQTPGQGLQFLFEYFSETQRNKGNFPGRFSGRQFSNSRSEMNVSTLELGDSALYLCASSLDGGLNTEAFFGQGTRLTVV.

Notes on this clone: The observed sequence ends 3 residues before the CDR3 terminus, with the missing tail filled in from the germline J gene. The V and J genes are TRBV2 and TRBJ2-5; D gene uncertain. This CDR3 is built from 14 residues. The germline CDR1 and CDR2 sequences are SNHLY and FYNNEI. Trimming pared 5 bases from V and 4 bases from J, leaving 14 bases between. The CDR3 bases that were read are TGTGCCAGCAGTCCACTACTGGTTGGAGAGACC. Encoded protein: CASSPLLVGET. The full-length CDR3 reads as CASSPLLVGETQYF.

About this clone itself: The read halts 3 residues ahead of the CDR3 end, with the missing end drawn from the germline J gene. The chain has TRBV6-2 or TRBV6-3 and TRBJ2-3; D is unclear. Germline lookup yields CDR1 MNHEY and CDR2 SVGEGT. This CDR3 has 11 residues. CDR3 protein: CASGRLLTQYF. CDR3 DNA, as far as it was read: TGTGCCAGCGGCCGACTCCTGACG.

CDR3 bases read: TGTGCCAGTAGTGCGGCCGTTAGCAATCAGCCG. This sequence encodes CASSAAVSNQP. The entire CDR3 reads CASSAAVSNQPQYF. The chain has TRBV19 and TRBJ2-3; D is unclear. The CDR3 extends 3 residues past the end of the read, so its final part is completed from the germline J gene. Germline CDR1 and CDR2: LNHDA and SQIVND (reference sequence). The CDR3 contains 14 residues.